The following is a T cell receptor (beta chain) sequence with its context. Its antigen is undetermined. Trimming removed 2 bases at V and 16 bases at J, with 12 bases between. This CDR3 comprises 12 residues. From the 5' RACE reads, TCRdb called clonotypes with MiXCR, one entry per CDR3 protein. The top ten hold around an eighth of the sample, which has about 140,000 distinct CDR3 sequences, about 15% seen once. The data stem from a study of T-cell memory formation after mild COVID-19. On the study more broadly: Among the donors, TCR clusters were largely specific to each donor.

Study results and limitations: Of the contracting clones, CD4+ ones lay mainly in CM and EM, and CD8+ ones in EMRA. Clones shrinking from day 15 to 85 showed even CD4/CD8 mixes; later expanders tilted CD4+. Pre-infection memory held some responding clones, suggesting pre-existing cross-reactive T cells responded.

The sequenced material came from PBMCs or a T cell subset sorted from them (not recorded which). The TCR sequence derives from an adult woman who had mild COVID-19 (a few samples of this study predate the infection). Cell type and time point are not known. The rearrangement links TRBV12-3 or TRBV12-4 to TRBJ1-6; maybe TRBD1 (6 bases). The CDR3 coding sequence is TGTGCCAGCAGTTTAACCCAGGGGCCTCTCCACTTT. Protein product: CASSLTQGPLHF.